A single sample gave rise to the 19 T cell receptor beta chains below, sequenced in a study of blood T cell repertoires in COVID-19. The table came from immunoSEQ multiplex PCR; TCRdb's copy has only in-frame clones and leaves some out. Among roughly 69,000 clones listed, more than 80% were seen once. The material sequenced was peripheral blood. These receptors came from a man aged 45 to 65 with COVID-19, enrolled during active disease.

CDR3: CASSGTITDTQYF. CDR3 sequence (DNA): TGTGCCAGCAGTGGCACAATCACAGATACGCAGTATTTT. The chain has TRBV12-3 or TRBV12-4 and TRBJ2-3; D is unresolved. Between the trimmed V and J ends, which lost 5 bases and 2 bases, there was a span of 8 bases. The CDR3 loop spans 13 amino acids.

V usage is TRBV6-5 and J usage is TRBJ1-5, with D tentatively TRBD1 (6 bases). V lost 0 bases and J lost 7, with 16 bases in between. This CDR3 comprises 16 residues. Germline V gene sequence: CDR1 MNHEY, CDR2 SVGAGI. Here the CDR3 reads CASSYSSKGRGQPQHF. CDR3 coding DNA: TGTGCCAGCAGTTACTCGAGTAAGGGCAGGGGACAGCCCCAGCATTTT.

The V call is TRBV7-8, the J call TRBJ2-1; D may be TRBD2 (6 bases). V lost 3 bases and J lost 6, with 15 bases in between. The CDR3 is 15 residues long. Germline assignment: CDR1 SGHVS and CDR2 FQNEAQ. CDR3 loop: CASSFTEDYVNEQFF. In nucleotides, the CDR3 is TGTGCCAGCAGCTTTACCGAGGACTATGTCAATGAGCAGTTCTTC.

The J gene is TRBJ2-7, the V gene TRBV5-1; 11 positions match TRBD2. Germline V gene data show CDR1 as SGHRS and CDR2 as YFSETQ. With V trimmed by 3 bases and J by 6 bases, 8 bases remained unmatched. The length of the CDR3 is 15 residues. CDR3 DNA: TGCGCCAGCAGCTCTCTTAGCGGGGGGGTTATCGAGCAGTACTTC. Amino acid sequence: CASSSLSGGVIEQYF.

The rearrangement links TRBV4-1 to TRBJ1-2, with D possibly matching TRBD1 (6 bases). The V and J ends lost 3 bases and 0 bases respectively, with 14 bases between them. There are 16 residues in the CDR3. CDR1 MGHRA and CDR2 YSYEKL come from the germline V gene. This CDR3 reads CASSQEDRVTNYGYTF. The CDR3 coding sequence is TGCGCCAGCAGCCAGGAGGACAGAGTAACTAACTATGGCTACACCTTC.

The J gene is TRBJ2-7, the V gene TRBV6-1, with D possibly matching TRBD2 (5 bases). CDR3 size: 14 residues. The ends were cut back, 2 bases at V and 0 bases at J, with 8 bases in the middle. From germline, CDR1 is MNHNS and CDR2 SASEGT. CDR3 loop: CASSELGSSYEQYF. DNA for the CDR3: TGTGCCAGCAGTGAATTGGGGAGCTCCTACGAGCAGTACTTC.

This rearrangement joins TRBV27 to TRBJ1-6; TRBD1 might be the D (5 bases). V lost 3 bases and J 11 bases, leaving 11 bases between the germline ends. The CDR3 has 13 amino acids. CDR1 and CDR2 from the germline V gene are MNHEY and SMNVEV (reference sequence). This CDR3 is CASSLGRMAPLHF. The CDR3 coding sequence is TGTGCCAGCAGTTTGGGGCGTATGGCACCCCTCCACTTT.

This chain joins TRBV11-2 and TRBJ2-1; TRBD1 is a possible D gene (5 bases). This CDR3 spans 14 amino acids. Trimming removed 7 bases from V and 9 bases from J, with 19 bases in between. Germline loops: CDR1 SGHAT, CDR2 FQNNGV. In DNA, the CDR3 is TGTGCCAGCACGGGTGGAGTGAGAAGGGGTGAGCAGTTCTTC. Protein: CASTGGVRRGEQFF.

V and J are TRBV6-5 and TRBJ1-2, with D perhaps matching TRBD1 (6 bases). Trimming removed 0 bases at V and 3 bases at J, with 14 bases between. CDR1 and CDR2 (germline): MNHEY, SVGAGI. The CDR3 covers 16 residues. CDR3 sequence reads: CASSYSAGDKDYGYTF. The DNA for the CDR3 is TGTGCCAGCAGTTACTCAGCAGGGGACAAGGACTATGGCTACACCTTC.

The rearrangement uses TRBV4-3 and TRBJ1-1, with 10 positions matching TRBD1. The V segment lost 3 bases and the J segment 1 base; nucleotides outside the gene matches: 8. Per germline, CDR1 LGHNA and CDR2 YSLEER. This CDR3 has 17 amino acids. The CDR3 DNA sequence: TGCGCCAGCAGCCAGGGACAGGGGATTTCGGCGAACACTGAAGCTTTCTTT. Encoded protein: CASSQGQGISANTEAFF.

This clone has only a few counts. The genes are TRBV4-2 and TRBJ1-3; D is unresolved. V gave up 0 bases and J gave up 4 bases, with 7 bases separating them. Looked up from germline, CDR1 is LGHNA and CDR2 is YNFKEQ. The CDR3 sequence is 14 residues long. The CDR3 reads CASSQEIEGNTIYF. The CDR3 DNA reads TGTGCCAGCAGCCAAGAAATAGAGGGAAACACCATATATTTT.

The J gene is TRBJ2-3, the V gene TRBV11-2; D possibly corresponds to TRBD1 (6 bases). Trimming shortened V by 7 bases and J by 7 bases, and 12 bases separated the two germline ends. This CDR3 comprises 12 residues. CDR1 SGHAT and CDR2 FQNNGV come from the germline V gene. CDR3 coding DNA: TGTGCCAGCAACGTCAGGGGAAATACGCAGTATTTT. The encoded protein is CASNVRGNTQYF.

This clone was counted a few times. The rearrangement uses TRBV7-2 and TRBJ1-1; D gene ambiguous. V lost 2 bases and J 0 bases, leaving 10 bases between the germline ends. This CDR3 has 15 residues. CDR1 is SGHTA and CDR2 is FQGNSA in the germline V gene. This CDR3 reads CASSLFLILNTEAFF. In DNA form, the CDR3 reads TGTGCCAGCAGCTTATTTCTAATTCTGAACACTGAAGCTTTCTTT.

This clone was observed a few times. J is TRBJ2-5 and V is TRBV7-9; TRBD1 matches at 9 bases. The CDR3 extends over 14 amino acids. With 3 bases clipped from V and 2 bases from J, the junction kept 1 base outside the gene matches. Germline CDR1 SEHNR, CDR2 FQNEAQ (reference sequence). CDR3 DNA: TGTGCCAGCAGCTTTGGACAGGGGCAAGAGACCCAGTACTTC. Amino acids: CASSFGQGQETQYF.

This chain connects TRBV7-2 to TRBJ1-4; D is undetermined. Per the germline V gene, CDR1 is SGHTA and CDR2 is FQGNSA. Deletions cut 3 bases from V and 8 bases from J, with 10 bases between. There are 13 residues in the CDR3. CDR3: CASSLAGKEKLFF. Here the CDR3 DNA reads TGTGCCAGCAGCTTGGCGGGGAAAGAAAAACTGTTTTTT.

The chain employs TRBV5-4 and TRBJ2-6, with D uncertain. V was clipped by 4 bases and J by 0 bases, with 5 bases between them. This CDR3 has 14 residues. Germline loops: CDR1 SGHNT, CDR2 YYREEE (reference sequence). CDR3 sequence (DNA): TGTGCCAGCAGCGACAACTCTGGGGCCAACGTCCTGACTTTC. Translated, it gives CASSDNSGANVLTF.

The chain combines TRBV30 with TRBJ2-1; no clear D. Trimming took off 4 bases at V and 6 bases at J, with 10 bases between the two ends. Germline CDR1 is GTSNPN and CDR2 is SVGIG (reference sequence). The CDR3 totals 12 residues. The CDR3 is CAWTRSLNEQFF. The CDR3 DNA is TGTGCCTGGACGCGGTCTCTCAATGAGCAGTTCTTC.

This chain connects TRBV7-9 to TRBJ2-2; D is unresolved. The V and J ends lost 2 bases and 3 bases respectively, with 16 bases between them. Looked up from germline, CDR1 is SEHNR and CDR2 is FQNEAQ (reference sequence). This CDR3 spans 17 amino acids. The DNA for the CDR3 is TGTGCCAGCAGCTTAAACGTACGGCAGGCCTACACCGGGGAGCTGTTTTTT. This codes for CASSLNVRQAYTGELFF.

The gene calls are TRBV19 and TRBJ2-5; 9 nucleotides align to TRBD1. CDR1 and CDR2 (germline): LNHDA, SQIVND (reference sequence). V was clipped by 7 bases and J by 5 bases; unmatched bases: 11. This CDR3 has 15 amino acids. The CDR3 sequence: CASTLTGGVVETQYF. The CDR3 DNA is TGTGCCAGTACCCTGACAGGGGGAGTAGTGGAGACCCAGTACTTC.